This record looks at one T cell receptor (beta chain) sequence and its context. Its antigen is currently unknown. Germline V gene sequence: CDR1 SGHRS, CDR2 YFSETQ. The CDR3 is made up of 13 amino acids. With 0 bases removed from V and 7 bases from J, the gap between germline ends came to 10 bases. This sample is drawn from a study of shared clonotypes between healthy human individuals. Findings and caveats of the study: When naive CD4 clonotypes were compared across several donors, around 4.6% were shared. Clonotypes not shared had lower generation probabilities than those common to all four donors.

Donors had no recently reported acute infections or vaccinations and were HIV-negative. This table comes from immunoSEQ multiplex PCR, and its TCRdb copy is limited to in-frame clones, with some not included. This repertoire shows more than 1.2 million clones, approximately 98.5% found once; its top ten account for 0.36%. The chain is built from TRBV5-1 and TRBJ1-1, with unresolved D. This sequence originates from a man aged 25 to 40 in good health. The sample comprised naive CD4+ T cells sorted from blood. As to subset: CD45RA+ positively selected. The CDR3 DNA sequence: TGCGCCAGCAGCTTGGGGATTGACGGTGAAGCTTTCTTT. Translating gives CASSLGIDGEAFF.